The 19 T cell receptor beta chains presented below share a single source sample, sequenced in a study of cytomegalovirus exposure and HLA in healthy donors. The PCR had 60 Vbeta and 13 Jbeta primers. Clones were sequenced by immunoSEQ multiplex PCR, and TCRdb holds only the in-frame ones, with some missing. The table includes some 90,000 clones, 65% to 80% detected once. Sequencing input: PBMCs. Source of these receptors: a woman in her 70s in good health and CMV-seropositive.

In its sample, this clone was seen once. The gene calls are TRBV28 and TRBJ2-5; 8 bases align to TRBD1. The DNA end lines up better with TRBJ2-7; the J call may be wrong. The CDR3 is 15 residues long. CDR1 is MDHEN, CDR2 SYDVKM, per germline. Written as DNA, the CDR3 is TGTGCCAGCAGTTTAGTCGCGACAGGGGCCTCCGAGCAGTACTTC. Protein sequence: CASSLVATGASEQYF.

CDR3: CASSHRQGAIYEQYF. CDR3 nucleotide sequence: TGCGCCAGCAGCCACCGACAGGGGGCTATCTACGAGCAGTACTTC. This rearrangement joins TRBV5-1 to TRBJ2-7; 10 bases are shared with TRBD1. The germline V gene has CDR1 SGHRS and CDR2 YFSETQ. V shed 4 bases, J shed 3 bases, and the junction held 7 bases outside the gene matches. The CDR3 has 15 residues. The variable domain in full, with the rest retrieved from reference TRBV5-1 and TRBJ2-7, is KAGVTQTPRYLIKTRGQQVTLSCSPISGHRSVSWYQQTPGQGLQFLFEYFSETQRNKGNFPGRFSGRQFSNSRSEMNVSTLELGDSALYLCASSHRQGAIYEQYFGPGTRLTVT.

The rearrangement joins TRBV5-1 to TRBJ2-5; TRBD2 matches 7 bases. CDR1 is SGHRS, CDR2 YFSETQ, per germline. This CDR3 comprises 16 residues. The ends lost 0 bases at V and 5 bases at J; junction bases unmatched: 10. The DNA for the CDR3 is TGCGCCAGCAGCTTGGTCGGGCGGGGGTCAGCGGAGACCCAGTACTTC. It is translated as CASSLVGRGSAETQYF.

The V call is TRBV18, the J call TRBJ1-5; 9 nucleotides line up with TRBD1. The CDR3 has 15 residues. V was pared by 2 bases and J by 3 bases, with 2 bases of the junction left unmatched. CDR1 KGHSH and CDR2 LQKENI come from the germline V gene. CDR3 bases: TGTGCCAGCTCACCAGGGGACAGGGTCAATCAGCCCCAGCATTTT. The encoded protein is CASSPGDRVNQPQHF. The entire variable domain, with the rest obtained from reference TRBV18 and TRBJ1-5, is as follows: NAGVMQNPRHLVRRRGQEARLRCSPMKGHSHVYWYRQLPEEGLKFMVYLQKENIIDESGMPKERFSAEFPKEGPSILRIQQVVRGDSAAYFCASSPGDRVNQPQHFGDGTRLSIL.

The rearrangement joins TRBV18 to TRBJ1-4; TRBD1 is a possible D gene (5 bases). The CDR3 has 19 amino acids. V gave up 2 bases and J gave up 3 bases, with 22 bases separating them. The germline CDR1 and CDR2 sequences are KGHSH and LQKENI. The CDR3 DNA reads as TGTGCCAGCTCACCAACGAGGTTCACAGGTCTAGGCGCTAATGAAAAACTGTTTTTT. It encodes CASSPTRFTGLGANEKLFF.

The chain is built from TRBV7-9 and TRBJ1-4; D might be TRBD1 (6 bases). The CDR3 extends over 15 amino acids. The V gene lost 0 bases and the J gene lost 3 bases, with 8 bases spanning the gap. CDR1 is SEHNR and CDR2 is FQNEAQ in the germline V gene (reference sequence). The DNA for the CDR3 is TGTGCCAGCAGCTTAGCAGGGGGATCTAATGAAAAACTGTTTTTT. Protein: CASSLAGGSNEKLFF.

J is TRBJ2-3 and V is TRBV7-2, with 8 bases lining up with TRBD1. The CDR3 covers 15 residues. J was trimmed by 2 bases and V by 4 bases; bases with no gene match: 5. The germline CDR1 and CDR2 sequences are SGHTA and FQGNSA. The CDR3 nucleotides read TGTGCCAGCAGCTCGGACAGGGTACACACAGATACGCAGTATTTT. Translation: CASSSDRVHTDTQYF.

This clone has only a few counts. V usage is TRBV19 and J usage is TRBJ1-1, with unresolved D. Germline CDR1 reads LNHDA; CDR2 reads SQIVND (reference sequence). This CDR3 is 14 amino acids long. The ends were cut back, 5 bases at V and 4 bases at J, with 14 bases in the middle. The CDR3 loop is CASSFGHGITEAFF. The CDR3 region has the DNA TGTGCCAGTAGTTTTGGGCATGGAATCACTGAAGCTTTCTTT.

The table lists this clone with a few counts. The rearrangement joins TRBV5-1 to TRBJ1-2; 9 bases fit TRBD1. CDR3 length equals 15 residues. Germline CDR1 reads SGHRS; CDR2 reads YFSETQ. V shed 1 base, J shed 6 bases, and the junction held 7 bases outside the gene matches. The CDR3 DNA is TGCGCCAGCAGCTTGTGGGTGGGACAGGGAGATGGCTACACCTTC. This sequence encodes CASSLWVGQGDGYTF.

This chain links TRBV28 with TRBJ1-6; 7 bases are shared with TRBD1. Trimming at V came to 5 bases and at J to 6 bases, leaving 7 bases not matched to a gene. The CDR3 is made up of 15 amino acids. Germline CDR1 MDHEN, CDR2 SYDVKM. CDR3 sequence (DNA): TGTGCCAGCAGTCCCCGACAGGGCAGTAATTCACCCCTCCACTTT. Its translation: CASSPRQGSNSPLHF.

This clone was seen just once. The genes are TRBV11-1 and TRBJ2-7; 8 nucleotides agree with TRBD1. CDR1 SGHAT and CDR2 FQDESV come from the germline V gene (reference sequence). The CDR3 extends over 14 amino acids. Germline trimming cut 0 bases from V and 5 bases from J; bases unmatched to any gene: 3. The CDR3 sequence: CASSLAARGHEQYF. The CDR3 coding sequence is TGTGCCAGCAGCTTAGCTGCCAGGGGGCACGAGCAGTACTTC.

This clone has a handful of counts. The rearrangement links TRBV6-6 to TRBJ1-1; possibly TRBD1 for D (6 bases). CDR1 is MNHNY, CDR2 SVGAGI, per germline (reference sequence). V was cut by 11 bases and J by 4 bases, with 14 bases left in between. This CDR3 has 12 residues. In DNA, the CDR3 is TGTGCCGCTTACAGGGAGGGCACTGAAGCTTTCTTT. This sequence encodes CAAYREGTEAFF.

This sequence joins TRBV10-2 and TRBJ2-3; 9 nucleotides align to TRBD2. The germline V gene encodes CDR1 WSHSY and CDR2 SAAADI. Losses at the gene ends were 7 bases for V and 15 bases for J; bases not matched to a gene: 14. CDR3 size: 13 residues. CDR3 amino acids: CASTLAGANSPYF. CDR3 bases: TGCGCCAGCACATTAGCGGGAGCGAATAGCCCATATTTT.

This clone was counted between two and nine times. This sequence joins TRBV28 and TRBJ2-2; 8 bases are shared with TRBD1. The CDR3 extends over 16 amino acids. Germline V lookup: CDR1 MDHEN, CDR2 SYDVKM. V lost 8 bases to trimming and J lost 5 bases; unmatched junction nucleotides: 13. CDR3 loop: CASALRDRISTGELFF. DNA of the CDR3: TGTGCCAGCGCACTCCGGGACAGGATATCTACCGGGGAGCTGTTTTTT.

The CDR3 nucleotides are TGTGCCAGCAGTCAATTAGGGACTAGCGGGAAATACGAGCAGTACTTC. Translating it yields CASSQLGTSGKYEQYF. V gene TRBV27 combines with J gene TRBJ2-7; 13 bases align to TRBD2. The CDR3 covers 16 residues. CDR1 is MNHEY, CDR2 SMNVEV, per germline (reference sequence). V gave up 5 bases and J gave up 4 bases; unmatched junction bases: 8.

The chain couples TRBV14 to TRBJ2-7, with 10 positions matching TRBD1. The ends lost 2 bases at V and 3 bases at J; junction bases unmatched: 7. Germline CDR1 and CDR2: SGHDN and FVKESK. The CDR3 extends over 16 amino acids. The CDR3 coding sequence is TGTGCCAGCAGCCAACCCGGGGACAGGGGACGCTACGAGCAGTACTTC. This encodes CASSQPGDRGRYEQYF.

This clone was recorded once. The rearrangement uses TRBV30 and TRBJ2-7, with a weak D call TRBD2 (6 bases). Germline V gene data show CDR1 as GTSNPN and CDR2 as SVGIG (reference sequence). The CDR3 runs 13 residues. The V gene lost 3 bases and the J gene lost 2 bases, with 11 bases spanning the gap. The CDR3 bases are TGTGCCTGGAGCGTTAGCGGAACCTACGAGCAGTACTTC. The encoded protein is CAWSVSGTYEQYF.

This chain links TRBV7-9 with TRBJ2-1; 11 bases agree with TRBD1. The germline CDR1 and CDR2 sequences are SEHNR and FQNEAQ (reference sequence). CDR3 size: 14 residues. V shed 5 bases and J 7 bases; nucleotides not matched to a gene: 4. This chain's CDR3 is CASSGRDRGNEQFF. The CDR3 nucleotides are TGTGCCAGCAGCGGCCGGGACAGGGGGAATGAGCAGTTCTTC. The entire variable domain, with the rest obtained from reference TRBV7-9 and TRBJ2-1, is as follows: DTGVSQNPRHKITKRGQNVTFRCDPISEHNRLYWYRQTLGQGPEFLTYFQNEAQLEKSRLLSDRFSAERPKGSFSTLEIQRTEQGDSAMYLCASSGRDRGNEQFFGPGTRLTVL.

The V call is TRBV16, the J call TRBJ2-1, with TRBD1 matching 7 bases. The trim removed 1 base at V and 5 bases at J, leaving 11 bases unmatched. The length of the CDR3 is 17 residues. Looked up from germline, CDR1 is KGHSY and CDR2 is FQNENV. The CDR3 here is CASSQLTGWGLHNEQFF. The CDR3 nucleotides read TGTGCCAGCAGCCAATTGACAGGGTGGGGCCTTCACAATGAGCAGTTCTTC.